This T cell receptor beta chain came from a study of T cells in Graves' hyperthyroidism and ophthalmopathy. General study points: Peripheral blood also featured most of the thyroid clonotypes expanded above 0.001.

Stability of Graves' hyperthyroidism was defined as absent ophthalmopathy progression within 18 months. With a duration under 2 months, the hyperthyroidism was newly diagnosed in patients aged 18 to 65. For the diagnoses, clinical symptoms, serum thyroxine and TRAb, thyroid ultrasound and orbital computed tomography were used. RNA transcripts yielded amplified TCR beta CDR3 regions. In the first-round RT-PCR of the TCR CDR3, the HTBI primer set was used. One entry per CDR3 protein results from TCRdb running MiXCR on the multiplex PCR reads. The repertoire holds about 590,000 distinct CDR3 sequences, with 15% to 17% as singletons. The table lists this clonotype with many counts. Its antigen remains unknown. This receptor was obtained from a woman in her 30s with Graves' hyperthyroidism. What was sequenced was blood.

This chain's CDR3 is CASSQGTSANTGELFF. In DNA, the CDR3 is TGTGCCAGCAGCCAGGGGACTAGCGCGAACACCGGGGAGCTGTTTTTT. The chain has TRBV4-2 and TRBJ2-2; 10 bases agree with TRBD2. CDR3 length: 16 amino acids. Germline-derived CDR1 and CDR2 are LGHNA and YNFKEQ. Unmatched junction bases numbered 1, after V lost 3 bases and J lost 0 bases.